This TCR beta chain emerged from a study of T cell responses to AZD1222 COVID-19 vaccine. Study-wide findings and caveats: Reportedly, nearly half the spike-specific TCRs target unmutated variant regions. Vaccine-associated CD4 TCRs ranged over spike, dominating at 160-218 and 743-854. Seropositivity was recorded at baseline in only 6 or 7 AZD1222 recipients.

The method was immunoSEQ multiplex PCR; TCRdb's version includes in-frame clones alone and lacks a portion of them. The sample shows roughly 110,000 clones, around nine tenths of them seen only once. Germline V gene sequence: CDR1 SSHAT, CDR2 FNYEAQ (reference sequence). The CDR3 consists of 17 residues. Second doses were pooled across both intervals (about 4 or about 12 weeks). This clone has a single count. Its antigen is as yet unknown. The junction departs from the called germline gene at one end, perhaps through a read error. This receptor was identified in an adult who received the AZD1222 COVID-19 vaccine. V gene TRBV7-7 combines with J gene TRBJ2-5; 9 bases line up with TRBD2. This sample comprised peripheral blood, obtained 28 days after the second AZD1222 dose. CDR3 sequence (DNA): TGTGCTAGCAGCTTAGCGCATGGTAGCGGGAGAATGGAGACCCAGTACTTC. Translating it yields CASSLAHGSGRMETQYF.